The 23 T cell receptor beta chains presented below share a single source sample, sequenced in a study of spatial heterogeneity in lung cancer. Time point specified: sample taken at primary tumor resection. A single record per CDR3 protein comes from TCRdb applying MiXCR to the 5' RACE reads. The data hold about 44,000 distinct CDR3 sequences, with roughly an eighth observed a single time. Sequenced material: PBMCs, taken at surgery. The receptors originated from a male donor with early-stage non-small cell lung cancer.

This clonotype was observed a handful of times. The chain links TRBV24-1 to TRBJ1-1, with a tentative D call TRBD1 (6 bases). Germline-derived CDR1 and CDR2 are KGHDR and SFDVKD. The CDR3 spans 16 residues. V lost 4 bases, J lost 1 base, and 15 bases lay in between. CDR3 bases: TGTGCCACCAGTGAGCCACAGGGTGAGAAGAACACTGAAGCTTTCTTT. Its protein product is CATSEPQGEKNTEAFF.

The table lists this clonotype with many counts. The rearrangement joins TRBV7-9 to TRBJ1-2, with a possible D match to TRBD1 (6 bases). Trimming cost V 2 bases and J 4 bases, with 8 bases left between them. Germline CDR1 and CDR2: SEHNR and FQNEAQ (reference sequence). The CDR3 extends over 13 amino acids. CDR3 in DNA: TGTGCCAGCAGCTTAATGACAGGCTATGGCTACACCTTC. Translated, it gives CASSLMTGYGYTF.

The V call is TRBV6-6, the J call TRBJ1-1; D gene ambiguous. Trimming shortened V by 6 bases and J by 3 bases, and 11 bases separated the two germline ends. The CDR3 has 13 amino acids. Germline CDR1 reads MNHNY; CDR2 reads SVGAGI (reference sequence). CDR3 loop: CASRLTVDTEAFF. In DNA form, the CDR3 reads TGTGCCAGCAGACTCACAGTGGACACTGAAGCTTTCTTT.

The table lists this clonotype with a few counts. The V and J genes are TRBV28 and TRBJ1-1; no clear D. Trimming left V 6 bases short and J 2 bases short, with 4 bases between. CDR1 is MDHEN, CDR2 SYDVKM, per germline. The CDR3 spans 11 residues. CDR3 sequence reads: CASRINTEAFF. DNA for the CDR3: TGTGCCAGCAGAATTAACACTGAAGCTTTCTTT.

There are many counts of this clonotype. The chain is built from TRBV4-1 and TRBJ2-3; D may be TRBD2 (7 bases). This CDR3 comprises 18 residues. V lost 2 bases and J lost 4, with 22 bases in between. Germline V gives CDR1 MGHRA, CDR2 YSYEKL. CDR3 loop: CASSQLFLGGLSADTQYF. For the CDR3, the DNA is TGCGCCAGCAGCCAACTCTTTCTAGGGGGACTATCGGCAGATACGCAGTATTTT.

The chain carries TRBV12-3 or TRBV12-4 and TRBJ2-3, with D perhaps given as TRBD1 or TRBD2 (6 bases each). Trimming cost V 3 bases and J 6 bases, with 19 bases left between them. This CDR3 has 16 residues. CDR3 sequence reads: CASSFKQGGTGDTQYF. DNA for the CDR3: TGTGCCAGCAGTTTTAAACAGGGAGGAACTGGGGATACGCAGTATTTT.

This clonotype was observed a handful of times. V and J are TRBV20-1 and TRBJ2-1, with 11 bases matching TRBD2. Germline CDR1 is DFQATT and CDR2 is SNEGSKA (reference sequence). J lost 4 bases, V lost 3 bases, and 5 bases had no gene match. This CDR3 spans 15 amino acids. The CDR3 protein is CSARIAGGRYNEQFF. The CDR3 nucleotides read TGCAGTGCTAGGATAGCGGGAGGGAGGTACAATGAGCAGTTCTTC.

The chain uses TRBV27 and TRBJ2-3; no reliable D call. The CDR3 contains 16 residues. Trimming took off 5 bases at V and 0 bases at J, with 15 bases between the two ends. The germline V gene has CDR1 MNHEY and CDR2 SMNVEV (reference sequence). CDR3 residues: CASSLSHQTSTDTQYF. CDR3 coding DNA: TGTGCCAGCAGTCTGTCCCATCAAACTAGCACAGATACGCAGTATTTT.

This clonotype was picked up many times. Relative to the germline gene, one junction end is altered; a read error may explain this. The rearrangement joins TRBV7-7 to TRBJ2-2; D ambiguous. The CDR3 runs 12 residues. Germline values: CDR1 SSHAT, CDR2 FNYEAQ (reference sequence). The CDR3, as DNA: TGTGCTAGCAGCTCTAACACCGGGGAGCTGTTTTTT. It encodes CASSSNTGELFF.

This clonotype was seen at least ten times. The CDR3 nucleotides read TGTGCCAGCAGCTTAGTTGGCCTAAACCAAGAGACCCAGTACTTC. It is translated as CASSLVGLNQETQYF. The chain is built from TRBV11-2 and TRBJ2-5; D remains ambiguous. Germline values: CDR1 SGHAT, CDR2 FQNNGV. The CDR3 is 15 residues long. The V end was cut by 1 base, the J end by 0 bases, with 9 bases between.

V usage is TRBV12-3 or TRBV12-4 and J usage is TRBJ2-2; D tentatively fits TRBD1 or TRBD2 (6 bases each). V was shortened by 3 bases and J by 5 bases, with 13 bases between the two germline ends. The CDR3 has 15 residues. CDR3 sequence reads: CASSFGLGGTGELFF. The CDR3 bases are TGTGCCAGCAGTTTCGGCCTAGGGGGGACCGGGGAGCTGTTTTTT.

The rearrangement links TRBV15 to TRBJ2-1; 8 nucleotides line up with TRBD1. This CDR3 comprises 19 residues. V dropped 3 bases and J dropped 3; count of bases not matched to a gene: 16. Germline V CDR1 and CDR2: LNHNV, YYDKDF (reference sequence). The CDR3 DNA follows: TGTGCCACCAGCAGGGGTTTTCCGACAGGGGCCTACCTCTACAATGAGCAGTTCTTC. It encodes CATSRGFPTGAYLYNEQFF.

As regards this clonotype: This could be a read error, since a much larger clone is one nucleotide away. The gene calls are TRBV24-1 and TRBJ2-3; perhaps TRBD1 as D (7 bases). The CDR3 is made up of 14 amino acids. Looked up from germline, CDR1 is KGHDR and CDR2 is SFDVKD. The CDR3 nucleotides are TGTGCCACCAGTGATGGCAGGGGGGCAGATACGCGGTATTTT. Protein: CATSDGRGADTRYF.

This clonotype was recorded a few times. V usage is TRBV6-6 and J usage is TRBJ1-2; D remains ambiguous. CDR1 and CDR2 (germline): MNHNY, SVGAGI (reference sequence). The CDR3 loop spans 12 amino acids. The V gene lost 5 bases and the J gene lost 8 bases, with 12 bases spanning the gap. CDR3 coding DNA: TGTGCCAGCAGTGCTGGAATGGGAGGCTACACCTTC. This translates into CASSAGMGGYTF.

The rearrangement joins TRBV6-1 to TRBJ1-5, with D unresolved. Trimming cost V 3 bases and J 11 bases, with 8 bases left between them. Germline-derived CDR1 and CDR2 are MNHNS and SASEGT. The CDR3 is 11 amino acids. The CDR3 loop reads CASSESRAQHF. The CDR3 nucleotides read TGTGCCAGCAGTGAGTCTAGGGCCCAGCATTTT.

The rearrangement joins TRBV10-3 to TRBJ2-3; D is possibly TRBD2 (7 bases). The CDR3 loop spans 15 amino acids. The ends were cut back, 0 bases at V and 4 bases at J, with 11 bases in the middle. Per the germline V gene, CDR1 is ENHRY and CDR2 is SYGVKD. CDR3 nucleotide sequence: TGTGCCATCAGTGAGTCGCGGGGGCCGGCAGATACGCAGTATTTT. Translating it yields CAISESRGPADTQYF.

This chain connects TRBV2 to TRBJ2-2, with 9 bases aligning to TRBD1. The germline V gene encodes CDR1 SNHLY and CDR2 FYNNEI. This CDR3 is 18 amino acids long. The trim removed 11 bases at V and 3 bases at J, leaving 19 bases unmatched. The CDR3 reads CALRLGTGSHPDTGELFF. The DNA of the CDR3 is TGTGCCCTTCGTTTAGGGACAGGGTCCCACCCGGACACCGGGGAGCTGTTTTTT.

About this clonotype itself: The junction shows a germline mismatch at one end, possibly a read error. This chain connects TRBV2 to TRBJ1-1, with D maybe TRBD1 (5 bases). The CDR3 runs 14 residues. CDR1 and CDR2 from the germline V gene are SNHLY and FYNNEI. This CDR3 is CASIEVGVDTEAFF. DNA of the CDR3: TGTGCCAGCATTGAAGTGGGGGTGGACACTGAAGCTTTCTTT.

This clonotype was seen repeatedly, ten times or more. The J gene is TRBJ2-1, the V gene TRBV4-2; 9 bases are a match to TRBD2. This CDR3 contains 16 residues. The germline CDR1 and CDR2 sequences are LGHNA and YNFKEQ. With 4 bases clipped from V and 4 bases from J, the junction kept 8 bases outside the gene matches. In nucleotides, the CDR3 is TGTGCCAGCAGCCGAGTGACTAGCGGATTATACAATGAGCAGTTCTTC. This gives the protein CASSRVTSGLYNEQFF.

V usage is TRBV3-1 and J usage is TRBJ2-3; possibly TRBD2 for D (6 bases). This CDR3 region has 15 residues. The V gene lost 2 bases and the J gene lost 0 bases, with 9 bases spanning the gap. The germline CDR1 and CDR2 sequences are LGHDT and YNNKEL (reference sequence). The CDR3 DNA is TGTGCCAGCAGCCAAACCAGCGGGAGCACAGATACGCAGTATTTT. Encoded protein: CASSQTSGSTDTQYF.

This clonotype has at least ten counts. The chain's CDR3 is CSVYSGDRFNTEAFF. CDR3 nucleotides: TGCAGCGTCTACTCGGGAGACAGGTTTAACACTGAAGCTTTCTTT. V usage is TRBV29-1 and J usage is TRBJ1-1, with D perhaps TRBD1 (6 bases). Germline CDR1 reads SQVTM; CDR2 reads ANQGSEA. V lost 6 bases, J lost 2 bases, and 19 bases lay in between. CDR3 length: 15 amino acids.

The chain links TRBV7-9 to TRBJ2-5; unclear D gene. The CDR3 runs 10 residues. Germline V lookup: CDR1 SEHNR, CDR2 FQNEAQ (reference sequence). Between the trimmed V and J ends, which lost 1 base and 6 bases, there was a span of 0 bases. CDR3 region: CASSLETQYF. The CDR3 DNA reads TGTGCCAGCAGCTTAGAGACCCAGTACTTC.

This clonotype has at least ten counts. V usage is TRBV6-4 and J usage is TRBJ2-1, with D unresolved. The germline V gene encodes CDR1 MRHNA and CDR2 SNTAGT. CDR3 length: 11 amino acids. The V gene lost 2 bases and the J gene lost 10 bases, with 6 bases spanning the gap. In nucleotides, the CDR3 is TGTGCCAGCAGTGACAATAGCGAGCAGTTCTTC. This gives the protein CASSDNSEQFF.